The table lists the clone carrying this TCR beta chain with a few counts. Its antigen is currently unknown. Generated by immunoSEQ multiplex PCR, the TCRdb table keeps only in-frame clones and is missing some. There are some 4,200 clones in the sample; around three fifths occur only once, and 20% to 25% lies in the top ten. The V gene's germline CDR1 is SGHRS and CDR2 YFSETQ. CDR3 length equals 17 residues. The V segment lost 2 bases and the J segment 10 bases; nucleotides outside the gene matches: 12. This sample was taken from a study of tumor-infiltrating lymphocytes in localized non-small cell lung cancer. Study background: Several tumor histologies, both smoking statuses, and some post-neoadjuvant chemotherapy samples were included.

Study observations and caveats: T-cell fraction did not differ between immunotypes IM1 and IM2. Higher tumor T cell infiltration than in uninvolved lung was supported by TCRbeta sequencing. Each assay used a separate piece of the same tissue.

The V call is TRBV5-1, the J call TRBJ1-6; TRBD1 matches 10 bases. The sequence derives from a human donor with non-small cell lung cancer. Sequenced: uninvolved lung tissue not adjacent to the tumor. CDR3 in amino acids: CASSFSGTGVRHSPLHF. DNA of the CDR3: TGCGCCAGCAGCTTTTCCGGGACAGGGGTTCGGCACTCACCCCTCCACTTT.